This record looks at one T cell receptor (beta chain) sequence and its context. Method: immunoSEQ multiplex PCR; TCRdb's copy keeps in-frame clones and lacks some. The data contain 500,000 to 550,000 clones, around 78% of them singletons. These data come from a study of shared T cell receptors in the human thymus. The germline gives CDR1 GTSNPN, CDR2 SVGIG (reference sequence). The CDR3 sequence is 17 residues long. The ends were cut back, 4 bases at V and 0 bases at J, with 16 bases in the middle. The sample was also linked to a second study, of human thymus T cells.

The TCR comes from a boy under two years old with a congenital heart defect. The chain has TRBV30 and TRBJ1-6; possible D gene TRBD1, 5 bases. Input material: thymocytes. CDR3 protein: CAWKFGGFGSYNSPLHF. The CDR3 DNA sequence: TGTGCCTGGAAGTTCGGGGGGTTTGGCTCCTATAATTCACCCCTCCACTTT.